Listed below are T cell receptor beta chains from one sample, sequenced in a study of OX40 agonist ivuxolimab in advanced cancers. Generated by immunoSEQ multiplex PCR, the TCRdb table keeps only in-frame clones and is missing some. The sample shows more than 10,000 clones, around four fifths of them seen only once. Sequences were derived from CD4+ or CD8+ T cells sorted from blood, sampled in a trial of the OX40 agonist ivuxolimab. Receptors originate from an adult with an advanced solid tumor such as melanoma, head and neck, liver or kidney cancer. The CDR3 runs from the conserved cysteine through the conserved F or W. The D gene is left open where the match is weak. Clone size, where shown, is once, few, many, or a class for clones that have expanded.

D | J | V | size | DNA | CDR3
TRBD1 | TRBJ2-1 | TRBV18 | . | TGTGCCAGCTCACTCTCGGGACAGGGCAGCCGGGAGCAGTTCTTC | CASSLSGQGSREQFF
. | TRBJ2-2 | TRBV4-3 | . | TGCGCCAGCAGCCAAGTTCCACTAGTCATGGCCGGGGAGCTGTTTTTT | CASSQVPLVMAGELFF
. | TRBJ2-1 | TRBV11-2 | . | TGTGCCAGCAGCTTAGGCTTGAATGAGCAGTTCTTC | CASSLGLNEQFF
. | TRBJ2-7 | TRBV9 | . | TGTGCCAGCAGCCCAGAGGGACTGATCTACGAGCAGTACTTC | CASSPEGLIYEQYF
. | TRBJ2-2 | TRBV2 | . | TGTGCCAGCAGTGAAGCGACCCGAGTAGACACCGGGGAGCTGTTTTTT | CASSEATRVDTGELFF
. | TRBJ2-7 | TRBV5-6 | . | TGTGCCAGCAGCTTATACGACGTGGCCTACGAGCAGTACTTC | CASSLYDVAYEQYF
. | TRBJ2-1 | TRBV7-9 | . | TGTGCCAGCAGCCTATCTCCTGAGCAGTTCTTC | CASSLSPEQFF
TRBD2 | TRBJ2-1 | TRBV4-1 | once | TGCGCCAGCAGCGACTGGCTAGCGGGGGGGAACAATGAGCAGTTCTTC | CASSDWLAGGNNEQFF
. | TRBJ2-1 | TRBV5-6 | . | TGTGCCAGCAGCACCCTCCAGCAAATTGACAATGAGCAGTTCTTC | CASSTLQQIDNEQFF
TRBD2 | TRBJ2-5 | TRBV11-3 | . | TGTGCCAGCAGTCCTCCCGGACTAGCGGGATACGAGACCCAGTACTTC | CASSPPGLAGYETQYF
. | TRBJ2-5 | TRBV5-1 | few | TGCGCCAGCAGCTTGCATAGGCTAGCTTTGACCGAGGGGAAAGAGACCCAGTACTTC | CASSLHRLALTEGKETQYF
TRBD2 | TRBJ2-1 | TRBV10-1 | . | TGCGCCAGCAGTGACGGGAGGTTATACAATGAGCAGTTCTTC | CASSDGRLYNEQFF
TRBD1 | TRBJ1-1 | TRBV15 | . | TGTGCCACCAGCATAGCACAGGGGGTGTACACTGAAGCTTTCTTT | CATSIAQGVYTEAFF
TRBD1 | TRBJ2-1 | TRBV19 | . | TGTGCCAGTAGTCCTATCCCCCTGACAGGGCCCTACAATGAGCAGTTCTTC | CASSPIPLTGPYNEQFF
TRBD1 | TRBJ2-5 | TRBV28 | . | TGTGCCAGCAGTTTGACAGGGAGTGGGGAGACCCAGTACTTC | CASSLTGSGETQYF
. | TRBJ1-2 | TRBV11-2 | . | TGTGCCAGCAGCTTAGATTACCAGGGTAACTATGGCTACACCTTC | CASSLDYQGNYGYTF
TRBD1 | TRBJ2-7 | TRBV7-9 | once | TGTGCCAGCAGCCCCTCCCCTCGGGGACAGAAGTACGAGCAGTACTTC | CASSPSPRGQKYEQYF
. | TRBJ2-3 | TRBV28 | . | TGTGCCAGCAGTTTAGAGGGCAGCCTCTGGACAGATACGCAGTATTTT | CASSLEGSLWTDTQYF
. | TRBJ1-5 | TRBV18 | . | TGTGCCAGCTCACCGGGAGGGGCCCAGCATTTT | CASSPGGAQHF
TRBD2 | TRBJ2-1 | TRBV19 | . | TGTGCCAGTAGTACGGGACTAGCGGGCGCCCTATCCTACAATGAGCAGTTCTTC | CASSTGLAGALSYNEQFF
. | TRBJ2-5 | TRBV4-3 | . | TGCGCCAGCAGCCAAGAAGGCATGGGGGCGGGGACCGAAGGAGAGACCCAGTACTTC | CASSQEGMGAGTEGETQYF
TRBD1 | TRBJ2-2 | TRBV9 | . | TGTGCCAGCAGCGTAGATGGGACAGGGGATTTCACCGGGGAGCTGTTTTTT | CASSVDGTGDFTGELFF
. | TRBJ1-2 | TRBV5-8 | . | TGTGCCAGCAGCCTCATAACCTATGGCTACACCTTC | CASSLITYGYTF
TRBD1 | TRBJ2-1 | TRBV7-9 | . | TGTGCCAGCAGACCGGACAGGTACAATGAGCAGTTCTTC | CASRPDRYNEQFF